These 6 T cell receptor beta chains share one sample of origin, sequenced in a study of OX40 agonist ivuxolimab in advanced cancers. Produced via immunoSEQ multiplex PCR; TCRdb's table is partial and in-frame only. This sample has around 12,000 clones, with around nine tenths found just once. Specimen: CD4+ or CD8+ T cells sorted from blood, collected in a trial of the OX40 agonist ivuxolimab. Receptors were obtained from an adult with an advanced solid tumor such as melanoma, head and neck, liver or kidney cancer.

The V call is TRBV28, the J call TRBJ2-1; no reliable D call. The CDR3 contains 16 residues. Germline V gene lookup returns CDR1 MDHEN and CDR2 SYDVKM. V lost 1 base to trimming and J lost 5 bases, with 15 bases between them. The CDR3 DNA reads TGTGCCAGCAGTTTATACGAACTCGTAGGAAACAATGAGCAGTTCTTC. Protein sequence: CASSLYELVGNNEQFF.

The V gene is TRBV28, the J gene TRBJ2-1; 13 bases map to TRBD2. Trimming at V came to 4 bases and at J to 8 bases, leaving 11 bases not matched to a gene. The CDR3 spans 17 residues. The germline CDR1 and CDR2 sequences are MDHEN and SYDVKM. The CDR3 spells CASSSPETSGRAYEQFF. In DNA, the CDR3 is TGTGCCAGCAGTTCGCCGGAAACTAGCGGGAGGGCCTATGAGCAGTTCTTC.

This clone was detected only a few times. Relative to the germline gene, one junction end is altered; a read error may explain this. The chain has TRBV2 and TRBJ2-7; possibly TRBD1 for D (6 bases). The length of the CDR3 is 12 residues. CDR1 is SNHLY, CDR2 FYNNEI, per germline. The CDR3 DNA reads TGTGCCAGCAGTGGGACAGCCTATGAGCAGTACTTC. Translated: CASSGTAYEQYF.

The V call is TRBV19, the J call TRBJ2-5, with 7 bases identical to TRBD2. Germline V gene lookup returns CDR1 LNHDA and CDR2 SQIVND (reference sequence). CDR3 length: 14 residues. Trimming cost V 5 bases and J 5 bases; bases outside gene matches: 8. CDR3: CASSERGGLETQYF. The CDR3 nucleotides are TGTGCCAGTAGTGAAAGGGGAGGGTTGGAGACCCAGTACTTC.

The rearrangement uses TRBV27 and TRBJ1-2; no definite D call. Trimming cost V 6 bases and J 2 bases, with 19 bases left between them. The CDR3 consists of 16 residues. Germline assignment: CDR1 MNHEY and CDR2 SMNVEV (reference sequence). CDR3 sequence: CASSHTLAGGNYGYTF. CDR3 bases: TGTGCCAGCAGCCATACCCTTGCGGGAGGCAACTATGGCTACACCTTC.

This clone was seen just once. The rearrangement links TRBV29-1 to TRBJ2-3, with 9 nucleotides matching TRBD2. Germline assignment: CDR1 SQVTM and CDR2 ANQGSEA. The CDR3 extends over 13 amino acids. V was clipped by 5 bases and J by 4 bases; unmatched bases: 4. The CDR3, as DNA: TGCAGCGTTCGACTAGCGGTTGCAGATACGCAGTATTTT. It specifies CSVRLAVADTQYF.